This entry lists 21 T cell receptor beta chains sequenced from one sample in a study of response to subunit inactivated influenza vaccine. TCRdb re-analysed the RT-PCR reads in MiXCR, keeping a single row per CDR3 protein. Among roughly 650,000 distinct CDR3 sequences listed, approximately 15% were seen once. The source material was PBMCs from blood, sampled around 15 days before vaccination. The receptors stem from a man aged 50-60 years who received an inactivated influenza vaccine.

In its sample, this clonotype was seen a few times. The chain is built from TRBV20-1 and TRBJ1-2; 7 bases match TRBD1. From germline, CDR1 is DFQATT and CDR2 SNEGSKA (reference sequence). This CDR3 is 13 amino acids long. J was trimmed by 5 bases and V by 0 bases; bases with no gene match: 3. CDR3 residues: CSARERTGYGYTF. CDR3 coding DNA: TGCAGTGCTAGAGAGAGGACAGGTTATGGCTACACCTTC.

This clonotype occurred a few times. The V gene is TRBV20-1, the J gene TRBJ2-3; 15 positions match TRBD2. The V gene end was trimmed by 6 bases and the J gene end by 2 bases; junction bases not matched to a gene: 15. Germline V gene data show CDR1 as DFQATT and CDR2 as SNEGSKA (reference sequence). The CDR3 is made up of 19 amino acids. The DNA for the CDR3 is TGCAGTGCCCTTATGATAGGACTAGCGGGGGGGCCCCTCACAGATACGCAGTATTTT. It translates to CSALMIGLAGGPLTDTQYF.

The chain couples TRBV14 to TRBJ1-2; D unresolved. Germline V lookup: CDR1 SGHDN, CDR2 FVKESK. Trimming left V 0 bases short and J 3 bases short, with 14 bases between. The CDR3 loop spans 16 amino acids. The CDR3 DNA is TGTGCCAGCAGCCAAGAACACGGACGCCTTGACTATGGCTACACCTTC. Its protein product is CASSQEHGRLDYGYTF.

The V gene is TRBV20-1, the J gene TRBJ1-5, with TRBD1 matching 8 bases. With 3 bases clipped from V and 3 bases from J, the junction kept 7 bases outside the gene matches. The germline gives CDR1 DFQATT, CDR2 SNEGSKA (reference sequence). The CDR3 has 15 amino acids. The CDR3 DNA reads TGCAGTGCTAGGGTAACGGGACAGGTCAATCAGCCCCAGCATTTT. It specifies CSARVTGQVNQPQHF.

This clonotype was recorded a few times. This rearrangement joins TRBV12-3 or TRBV12-4 to TRBJ1-5, with no clear D. V lost 7 bases to trimming and J lost 2 bases, with 9 bases between them. This CDR3 is built from 13 residues. Written as DNA, the CDR3 is TGTGCCAGCAAACGAGGAGGCAATCAGCCCCAGCATTTT. Its translation is CASKRGGNQPQHF.

The chain carries TRBV28 and TRBJ2-7; weak D call: TRBD1 (5 bases). This CDR3 comprises 14 residues. From germline, CDR1 is MDHEN and CDR2 SYDVKM. The germline V and J ends were trimmed by 6 bases and 6 bases, with 18 bases remaining between them. CDR3 protein: CASSPTGVAFEQYF. DNA for the CDR3: TGTGCCAGCAGCCCTACAGGTGTGGCCTTCGAGCAGTACTTC.

The chain couples TRBV20-1 to TRBJ2-1; D could derive from TRBD1 or TRBD2 (6 bases each). Germline lookup yields CDR1 DFQATT and CDR2 SNEGSKA (reference sequence). V lost 5 bases and J 0 bases, leaving 11 bases between the germline ends. This CDR3 is 14 amino acids long. The CDR3: CSARPGASYNEQFF. CDR3 DNA: TGCAGTGCTCGACCGGGGGCCTCCTACAATGAGCAGTTCTTC.

The gene calls are TRBV7-9 and TRBJ2-7; 10 bases line up with TRBD2. There are 14 residues in the CDR3. The junction had 2 bases not matched to a gene; V was cut back by 4 bases and J by 2 bases. Germline V gene sequence: CDR1 SEHNR, CDR2 FQNEAQ (reference sequence). CDR3 coding DNA: TGTGCCAGCAGCTCTAGCGGGAGAACCTACGAGCAGTACTTC. Its translation: CASSSSGRTYEQYF.

This clonotype showed up just a few times. V is TRBV4-3 and J is TRBJ2-1; TRBD2 matches at 12 bases. Germline CDR1 LGHNA, CDR2 YSLEER. After removal of 1 base from V and 8 bases from J, the junction contained 3 bases not matched to a gene. The CDR3 consists of 15 residues. DNA for the CDR3: TGCGCCAGCAGCCAAGTCCTAGCGGGGGGGCATGAGCAGTTCTTC. This gives the protein CASSQVLAGGHEQFF.

This clonotype was found a few times. The chain joins TRBV20-1 to TRBJ1-2; D perhaps matches TRBD1 (5 bases). In germline, CDR1 is DFQATT, CDR2 SNEGSKA (reference sequence). Between the trimmed V and J ends, which lost 0 bases and 4 bases, there was a span of 12 bases. The CDR3 totals 14 residues. Here the CDR3 reads CSARDTSGGYGYTF. As DNA, the CDR3 is TGCAGTGCTAGAGACACCTCCGGGGGCTATGGCTACACCTTC.

This clonotype appeared many times. The CDR3 protein is CASSLQGPDNSPLHF. The CDR3 DNA reads TGCGCCAGCAGCTTACAGGGGCCTGATAATTCACCCCTCCACTTT. V and J are TRBV5-1 and TRBJ1-6, with TRBD1 matching 7 bases. CDR1 is SGHRS and CDR2 is YFSETQ in the germline V gene. V dropped 2 bases and J dropped 5; count of bases not matched to a gene: 4. The CDR3 is 15 residues long.

This clonotype turned up a few times. The J gene is TRBJ2-7, the V gene TRBV6-2 or TRBV6-3, with 9 positions matching TRBD2. CDR1 and CDR2 from the germline V gene are MNHEY and SVGEGT. V was pared by 6 bases and J by 2 bases, with 8 bases of the junction left unmatched. The CDR3 totals 15 residues. CDR3 protein: CASRRKREVAYEQYF. The CDR3 DNA is TGTGCCAGCAGAAGAAAGCGGGAGGTTGCCTACGAGCAGTACTTC.

The J gene is TRBJ1-1, the V gene TRBV24-1, with TRBD1 as a possible D gene (6 bases). Deletions cut 6 bases from V and 3 bases from J, with 10 bases between. The germline CDR1 and CDR2 sequences are KGHDR and SFDVKD. The CDR3 is 13 amino acids. The CDR3 nucleotides are TGTGCCACCAGTCGTAGGGGGGACACTGAAGCTTTCTTT. Protein product: CATSRRGDTEAFF.

This clonotype was counted ten times or more. V is TRBV5-1 and J is TRBJ2-1; the match to TRBD2 covers 7 bases. The length of the CDR3 is 14 residues. V shed 4 bases, J shed 5 bases, and the junction held 6 bases outside the gene matches. The germline V gene encodes CDR1 SGHRS and CDR2 YFSETQ. The CDR3 region has the DNA TGCGCCAGCAGCGGCGGGAGTCTTCACAATGAGCAGTTCTTC. Protein product: CASSGGSLHNEQFF.

This chain connects TRBV5-4 to TRBJ2-1; D not certain. The J call may be wrong; the DNA end is better matched by TRBJ2-7. CDR3 length equals 14 residues. CDR1 and CDR2 (germline): SGHNT, YYREEE (reference sequence). CDR3 DNA: TGTGCCAGCAGCGTGTACCACAAGGGTTCTGAGCAGTACTTC. This translates into CASSVYHKGSEQYF.

This clonotype was observed a few times. The chain has TRBV7-9 and TRBJ2-2; D is unclear. The germline V and J ends were trimmed by 7 bases and 6 bases, with 15 bases remaining between them. Germline loops: CDR1 SEHNR, CDR2 FQNEAQ (reference sequence). This CDR3 is 14 amino acids long. The CDR3 protein is CASNLGVSSGELFF. CDR3 bases: TGTGCCAGCAACCTCGGCGTCTCGTCCGGGGAGCTGTTTTTT.

For this clonotype: One end of the junction does not line up with germline, which may come from a read error. This chain links TRBV29-1 with TRBJ1-1; no clear D. Germline V gives CDR1 SQVTM, CDR2 ANQGSEA. CDR3 size: 13 residues. Here the CDR3 reads CSVVLGLGTEALF. The DNA for the CDR3 is TGCAGCGTTGTTTTGGGTTTAGGCACTGAAGCTCTCTTT.

V is TRBV4-3 and J is TRBJ2-1, with TRBD2 matching 11 bases. With V trimmed by 0 bases and J by 10 bases, 11 bases remained unmatched. The CDR3 is made up of 17 amino acids. Germline V CDR1 and CDR2: LGHNA, YSLEER. DNA for the CDR3: TGCGCCAGCAGCCAAGAAATCACTAGCGGGAGAATGGGCGAGCAGTTCTTC. Its translation: CASSQEITSGRMGEQFF.

This chain links TRBV2 with TRBJ1-1; tentatively, D is TRBD1 (5 bases). The CDR3 has 14 amino acids. Trimming removed 6 bases from V and 1 base from J, with 12 bases in between. CDR1 SNHLY and CDR2 FYNNEI come from the germline V gene. The CDR3 protein is CASRPRGENTEAFF. CDR3 DNA: TGTGCCAGCAGGCCTCGGGGGGAGAACACTGAAGCTTTCTTT.

This clonotype was seen a handful of times. The chain has TRBV10-3 and TRBJ2-1, with D unclear. V shed 3 bases and J shed 9 bases, with 6 bases lying between them. CDR1 and CDR2 (germline): ENHRY, SYGVKD. CDR3 length equals 11 residues. CDR3 nucleotide sequence: TGTGCCATCAGTGACTGGGGTGAGCAGTTCTTC. Protein: CAISDWGEQFF.

This clonotype turned up a few times. The J gene is TRBJ2-5, the V gene TRBV3-1, with D hard to call. The germline V and J ends were trimmed by 2 bases and 2 bases, with 12 bases remaining between them. There are 15 residues in the CDR3. The germline gives CDR1 LGHDT, CDR2 YNNKEL (reference sequence). The CDR3 reads CASSQTPGRQETQYF. CDR3 DNA sequence: TGTGCCAGCAGCCAAACTCCAGGTCGACAAGAGACCCAGTACTTC.